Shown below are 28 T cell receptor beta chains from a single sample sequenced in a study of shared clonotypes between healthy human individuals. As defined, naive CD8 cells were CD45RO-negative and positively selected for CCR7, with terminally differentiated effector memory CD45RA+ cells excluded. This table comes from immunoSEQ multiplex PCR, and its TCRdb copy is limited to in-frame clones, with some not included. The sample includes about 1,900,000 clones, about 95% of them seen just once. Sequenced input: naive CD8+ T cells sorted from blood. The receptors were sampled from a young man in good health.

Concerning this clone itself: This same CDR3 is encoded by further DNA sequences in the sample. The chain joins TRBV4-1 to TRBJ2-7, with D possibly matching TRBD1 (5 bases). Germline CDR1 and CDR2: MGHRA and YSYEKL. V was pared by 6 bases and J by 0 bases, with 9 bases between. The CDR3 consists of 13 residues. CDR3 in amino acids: CASSQGFSYEQYF. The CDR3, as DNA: TGCGCCAGCAGTCAGGGTTTCTCCTACGAGCAGTACTTC.

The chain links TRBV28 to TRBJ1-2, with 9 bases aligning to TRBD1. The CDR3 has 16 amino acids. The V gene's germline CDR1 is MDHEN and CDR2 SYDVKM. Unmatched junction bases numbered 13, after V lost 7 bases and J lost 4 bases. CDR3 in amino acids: CASNPETGGLAYGYTF. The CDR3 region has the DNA TGTGCCAGCAACCCGGAGACAGGGGGTTTGGCCTATGGCTACACCTTC.

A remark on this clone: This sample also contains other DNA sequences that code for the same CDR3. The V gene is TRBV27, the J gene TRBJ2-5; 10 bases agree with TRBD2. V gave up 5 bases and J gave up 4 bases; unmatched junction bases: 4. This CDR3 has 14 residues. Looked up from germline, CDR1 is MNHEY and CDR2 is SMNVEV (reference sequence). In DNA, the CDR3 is TGTGCCAGCAGTCCGCTAGCGGGAGTAGAGACCCAGTACTTC. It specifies CASSPLAGVETQYF.

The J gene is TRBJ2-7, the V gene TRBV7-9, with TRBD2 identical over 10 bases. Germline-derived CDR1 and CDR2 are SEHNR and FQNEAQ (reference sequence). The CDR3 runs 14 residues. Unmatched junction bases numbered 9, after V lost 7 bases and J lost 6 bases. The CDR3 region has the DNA TGTGCCAGCACCTCCGGGACTAGCGTCCCCGAGCAGTACTTC. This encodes CASTSGTSVPEQYF.

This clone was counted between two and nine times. The CDR3 coding sequence is TGCAGCGTTGAAGAGGCATCCGGGGTTACTGAAGCTTTCTTT. This sequence encodes CSVEEASGVTEAFF. The chain couples TRBV29-1 to TRBJ1-1; D not resolved. V was cut by 0 bases and J by 5 bases, with 13 bases left in between. The length of the CDR3 is 14 residues. The germline V gene encodes CDR1 SQVTM and CDR2 ANQGSEA.

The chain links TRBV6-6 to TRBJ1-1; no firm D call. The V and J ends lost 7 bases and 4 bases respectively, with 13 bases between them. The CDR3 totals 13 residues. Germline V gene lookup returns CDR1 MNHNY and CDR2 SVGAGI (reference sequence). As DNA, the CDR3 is TGTGCCAGCACGGCGGGCGGGCCCACTGAAGCTTTCTTT. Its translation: CASTAGGPTEAFF.

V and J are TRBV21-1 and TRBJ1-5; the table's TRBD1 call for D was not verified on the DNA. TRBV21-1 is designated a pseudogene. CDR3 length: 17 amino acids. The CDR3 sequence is CASSMGPPHPGNQPQHF. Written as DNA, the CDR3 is TGTGCCAGCAGCATGGGGCCCCCGCACCCGGGCAATCAGCCCCAGCATTTT.

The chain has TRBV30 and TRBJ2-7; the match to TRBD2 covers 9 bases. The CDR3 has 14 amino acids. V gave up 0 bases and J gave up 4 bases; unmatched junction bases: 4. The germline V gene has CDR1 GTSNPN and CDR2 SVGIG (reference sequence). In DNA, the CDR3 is TGTGCCTGGAGTGTCCCTAGCGGGACGTACGAGCAGTACTTC. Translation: CAWSVPSGTYEQYF.

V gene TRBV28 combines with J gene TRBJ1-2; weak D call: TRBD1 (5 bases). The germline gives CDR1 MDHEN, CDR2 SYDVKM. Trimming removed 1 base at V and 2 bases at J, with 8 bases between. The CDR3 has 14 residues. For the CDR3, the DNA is TGTGCCAGCAGTTTATACAGGTCCAACTATGGCTACACCTTC. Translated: CASSLYRSNYGYTF.

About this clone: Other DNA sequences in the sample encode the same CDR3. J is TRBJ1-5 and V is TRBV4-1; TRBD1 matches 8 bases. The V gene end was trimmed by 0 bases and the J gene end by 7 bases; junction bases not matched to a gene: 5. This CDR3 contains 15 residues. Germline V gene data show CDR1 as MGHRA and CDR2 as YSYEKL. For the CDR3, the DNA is TGCGCCAGCAGCCAAGAAGGACAGGGCGTCCAGCCCCAGCATTTT. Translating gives CASSQEGQGVQPQHF.

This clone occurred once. The chain's CDR3 is CASSLHPGSRGGYTF. CDR3 DNA: TGTGCCAGCAGCCTCCACCCAGGGTCCCGGGGAGGCTACACCTTC. The chain combines TRBV11-2 with TRBJ1-2; D may be TRBD1 (5 bases). The germline V and J ends were trimmed by 5 bases and 8 bases, with 21 bases remaining between them. CDR1 is SGHAT and CDR2 is FQNNGV in the germline V gene. The CDR3 is 15 amino acids.

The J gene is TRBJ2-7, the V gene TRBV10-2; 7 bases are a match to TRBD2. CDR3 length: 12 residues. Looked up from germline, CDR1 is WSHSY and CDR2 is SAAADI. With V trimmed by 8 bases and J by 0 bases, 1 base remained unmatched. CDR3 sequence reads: CASRTSSYEQYF. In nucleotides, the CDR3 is TGCGCCAGCCGGACTAGCTCCTACGAGCAGTACTTC.

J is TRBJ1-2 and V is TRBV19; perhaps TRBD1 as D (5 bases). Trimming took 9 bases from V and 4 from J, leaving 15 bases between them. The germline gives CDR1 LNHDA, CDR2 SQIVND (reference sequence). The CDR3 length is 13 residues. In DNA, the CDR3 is TGTGCCAGCACGGGACGGATGTTCTATGGCTACACCTTC. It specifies CASTGRMFYGYTF.

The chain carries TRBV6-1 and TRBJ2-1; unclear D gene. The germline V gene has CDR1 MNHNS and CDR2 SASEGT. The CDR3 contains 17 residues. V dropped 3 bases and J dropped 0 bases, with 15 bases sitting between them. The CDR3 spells CASSDLQEWGSYNEQFF. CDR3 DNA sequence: TGTGCCAGCAGTGATCTTCAAGAGTGGGGCTCCTACAATGAGCAGTTCTTC.

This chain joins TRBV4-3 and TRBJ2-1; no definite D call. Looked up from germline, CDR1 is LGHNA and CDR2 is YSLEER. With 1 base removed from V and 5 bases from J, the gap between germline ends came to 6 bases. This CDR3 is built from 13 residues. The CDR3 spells CASSQAWDNEQFF. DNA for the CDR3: TGCGCCAGCAGCCAAGCATGGGACAATGAGCAGTTCTTC.

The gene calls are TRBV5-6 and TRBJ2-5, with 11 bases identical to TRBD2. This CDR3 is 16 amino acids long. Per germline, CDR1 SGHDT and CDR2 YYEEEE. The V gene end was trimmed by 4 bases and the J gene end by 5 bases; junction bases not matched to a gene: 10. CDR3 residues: CASSSALAGVLETQYF. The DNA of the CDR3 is TGTGCCAGCAGCAGCGCACTAGCGGGAGTTTTGGAGACCCAGTACTTC. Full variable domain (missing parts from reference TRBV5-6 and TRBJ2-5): DAGVTQSPTHLIKTRGQQVTLRCSPKSGHDTVSWYQQALGQGPQFIFQYYEEEERQRGNFPDRFSGHQFPNYSSELNVNALLLGDSALYLCASSSALAGVLETQYFGPGTRLLVL.

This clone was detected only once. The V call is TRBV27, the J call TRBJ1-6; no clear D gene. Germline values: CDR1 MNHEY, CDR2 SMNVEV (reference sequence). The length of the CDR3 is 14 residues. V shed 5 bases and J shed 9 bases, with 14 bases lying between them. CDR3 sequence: CASSLGPGGSPLHF. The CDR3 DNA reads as TGTGCCAGCAGTCTCGGTCCTGGTGGTTCACCCCTCCACTTT.

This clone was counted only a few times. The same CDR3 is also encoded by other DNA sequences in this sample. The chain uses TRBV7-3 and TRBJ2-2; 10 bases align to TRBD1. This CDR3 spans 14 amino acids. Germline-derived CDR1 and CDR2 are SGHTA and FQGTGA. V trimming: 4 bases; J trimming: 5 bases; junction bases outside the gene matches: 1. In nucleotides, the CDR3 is TGTGCCAGCAGCTGGGGACAGGGGACCGGGGAGCTGTTTTTT. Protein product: CASSWGQGTGELFF.

Here the CDR3 DNA reads TGTGCCAGCAGAGGTATGGACGGGGAGCTGTTTTTT. It is translated as CASRGMDGELFF. The chain combines TRBV28 with TRBJ2-2, with no clear D. Germline V gene lookup returns CDR1 MDHEN and CDR2 SYDVKM. V was trimmed by 6 bases and J by 7 bases, leaving 9 bases between them. The CDR3 is made up of 12 amino acids.

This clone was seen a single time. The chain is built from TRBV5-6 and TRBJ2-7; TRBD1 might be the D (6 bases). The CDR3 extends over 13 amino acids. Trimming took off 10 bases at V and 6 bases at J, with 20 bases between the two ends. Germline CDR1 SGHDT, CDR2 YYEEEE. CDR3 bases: TGTGCCGGCCAGGGGATCGGCGATGGCGAGCAGTACTTC. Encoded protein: CAGQGIGDGEQYF.

CDR3 residues: CASSDPGGGNEQFF. The DNA of the CDR3 is TGTGCCAGCAGTGACCCGGGAGGAGGCAATGAGCAGTTCTTC. The gene calls are TRBV2 and TRBJ2-1, with 7 positions matching TRBD2. The CDR3 is 14 amino acids. CDR1 is SNHLY, CDR2 FYNNEI, per germline. V was pared by 3 bases and J by 6 bases, with 5 bases of the junction left unmatched.

CDR3 nucleotides: TGTGCCAGCAGTGAAACTCAGACGGAGGCCCAGTACTTC. Amino acids: CASSETQTEAQYF. The chain has TRBV2 and TRBJ2-5, with a possible D match to TRBD2 (5 bases). Trimming took off 2 bases at V and 9 bases at J, with 13 bases between the two ends. This CDR3 comprises 13 residues. CDR1 is SNHLY and CDR2 is FYNNEI in the germline V gene.

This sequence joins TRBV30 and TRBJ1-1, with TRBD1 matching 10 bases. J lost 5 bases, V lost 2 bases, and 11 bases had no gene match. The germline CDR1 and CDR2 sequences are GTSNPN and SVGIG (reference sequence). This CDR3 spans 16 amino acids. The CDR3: CAWSMARDRGKTEAFF. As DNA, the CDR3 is TGTGCCTGGAGTATGGCCCGGGACAGGGGAAAAACTGAAGCTTTCTTT.

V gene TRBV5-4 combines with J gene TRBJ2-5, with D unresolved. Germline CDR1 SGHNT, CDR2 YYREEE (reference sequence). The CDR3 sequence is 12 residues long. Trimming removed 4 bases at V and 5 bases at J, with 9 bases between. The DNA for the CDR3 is TGTGCCAGCAGCATCACTGGGGAGACCCAGTACTTC. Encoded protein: CASSITGETQYF. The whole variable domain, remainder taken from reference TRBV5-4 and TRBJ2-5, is ETGVTQSPTHLIKTRGQQVTLRCSSQSGHNTVSWYQQALGQGPQFIFQYYREEENGRGNFPPRFSGLQFPNYSSELNVNALELDDSALYLCASSITGETQYFGPGTRLLVL.

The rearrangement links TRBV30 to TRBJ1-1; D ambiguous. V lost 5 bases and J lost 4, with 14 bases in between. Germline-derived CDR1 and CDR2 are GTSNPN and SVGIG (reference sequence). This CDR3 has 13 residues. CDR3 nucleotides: TGTGCCTGGTCCCTATCGGTGGGCACTGAAGCTTTCTTT. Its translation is CAWSLSVGTEAFF. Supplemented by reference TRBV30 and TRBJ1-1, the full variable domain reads SQTIHQWPATLVQPVGSPLSLECTVEGTSNPNLYWYRQAAGRGLQLLFYSVGIGQISSEVPQNLSASRPQDRQFILSSKKLLLSDSGFYLCAWSLSVGTEAFFGQGTRLTVV.

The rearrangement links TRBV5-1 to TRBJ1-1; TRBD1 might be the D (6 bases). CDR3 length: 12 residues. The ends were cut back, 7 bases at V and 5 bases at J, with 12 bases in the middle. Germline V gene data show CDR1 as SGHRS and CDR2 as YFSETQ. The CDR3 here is CASSQGYTEAFF. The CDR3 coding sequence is TGCGCCAGCTCACAGGGTTATACTGAAGCTTTCTTT.

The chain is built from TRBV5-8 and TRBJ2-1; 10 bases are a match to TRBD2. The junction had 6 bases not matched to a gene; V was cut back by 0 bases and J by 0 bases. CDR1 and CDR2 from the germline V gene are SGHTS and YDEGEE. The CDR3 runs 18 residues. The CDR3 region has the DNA TGTGCCAGCAGCTTGGAAACTAGCGGGGACGGCTCCTACAATGAGCAGTTCTTC. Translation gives CASSLETSGDGSYNEQFF.

CDR3 DNA sequence: TGTGCCAGCAGTGGACAGGGAAGGATGAACACTGAAGCTTTCTTT. Translation: CASSGQGRMNTEAFF. The genes are TRBV28 and TRBJ1-1; 8 bases align to TRBD1. The germline V gene has CDR1 MDHEN and CDR2 SYDVKM. The CDR3 sequence is 15 residues long. The V gene end was trimmed by 5 bases and the J gene end by 0 bases; junction bases not matched to a gene: 5.